Following are 26 T cell receptor beta chains from one sample sequenced in a study of immune reconstitution after stem cell transplant in scleroderma. TCRdb passed the RT-PCR reads through MiXCR, listing each CDR3 protein once. The table records under 3,500 distinct CDR3 sequences, 3.6% of them present only once. Sampling was done before or after autologous hematopoietic stem cell transplantation (not recorded which). The origin of the receptors is a human donor with systemic sclerosis.

In this sample, this clonotype is medium-sized. The rearrangement links TRBV7-8 to TRBJ1-5; no clear D gene. This CDR3 region has 15 residues. The V end was cut by 5 bases, the J end by 3 bases, with 14 bases between. Germline V gene sequence: CDR1 SGHVS, CDR2 FQNEAQ. CDR3 nucleotides: TGTGCCAGCAGCCCCCGCGGCAGGAACAATCAGCCCCAGCATTTT. It yields the protein CASSPRGRNNQPQHF.

This clonotype is deemed medium-sized. The chain is built from TRBV7-2 and TRBJ2-5; a possible D gene is TRBD2 (5 bases). CDR1 is SGHTA, CDR2 FQGNSA, per germline. V was shortened by 5 bases and J by 5 bases, with 15 bases between the two germline ends. The CDR3 loop spans 14 amino acids. The CDR3 sequence: CASSPIPAVETQYF. The DNA for the CDR3 is TGTGCCAGCAGCCCTATCCCAGCGGTGGAGACCCAGTACTTC.

By share of the sample, this clonotype is medium-sized. The chain recombines TRBV7-6 with TRBJ1-1; D remains unclear. The germline V and J ends were trimmed by 0 bases and 1 base, with 3 bases remaining between them. Germline lookup yields CDR1 SGHVS and CDR2 FNYEAQ. This CDR3 comprises 13 residues. CDR3 sequence (DNA): TGTGCCAGCAGCTTAGCCCAGAACACTGAAGCTTTCTTT. Amino acids: CASSLAQNTEAFF. Variable domain in full (rest from reference TRBV7-6 and TRBJ1-1): GAGVSQSPRYKVTKRGQDVALRCDPISGHVSLYWYRQALGQGPEFLTYFNYEAQQDKSGLPNDRFSAERPEGSISTLTIQRTEQRDSAMYRCASSLAQNTEAFFGQGTRLTVV.

By frequency in the sample, this clonotype is medium-sized. The rearrangement joins TRBV18 to TRBJ2-1, with D perhaps TRBD2 (5 bases). CDR3 length equals 13 residues. CDR1 KGHSH and CDR2 LQKENI come from the germline V gene. V lost 6 bases and J lost 7, with 13 bases in between. The CDR3 protein is CASSPSQRNEQFF. Written as DNA, the CDR3 is TGTGCCAGCTCCCCTAGTCAGCGGAATGAGCAGTTCTTC.

In this sample, this clonotype is medium-sized. The chain combines TRBV20-1 with TRBJ1-5; D call uncertain. Trimming shortened V by 0 bases and J by 4 bases, and 10 bases separated the two germline ends. Germline V gene sequence: CDR1 DFQATT, CDR2 SNEGSKA (reference sequence). CDR3 length equals 14 residues. The CDR3 nucleotides are TGCAGTGCTAGAGATCGGGGTCAGAATCAGCCCCAGCATTTT. Its translation is CSARDRGQNQPQHF.

This clonotype has more than one count but fewer than ten. The gene calls are TRBV20-1 and TRBJ1-5, with a possible D match to TRBD1 (5 bases). Trimming left V 0 bases short and J 6 bases short, with 12 bases between. CDR1 DFQATT and CDR2 SNEGSKA come from the germline V gene (reference sequence). This CDR3 spans 14 amino acids. CDR3: CSARDLTGGQPQHF. As DNA, the CDR3 is TGCAGTGCTAGAGATCTTACAGGCGGTCAGCCCCAGCATTTT.

By share, this clonotype counts as medium-sized. This chain uses TRBV5-1 with TRBJ1-5; no clear D gene. The CDR3 loop spans 14 amino acids. Trimming removed 3 bases at V and 3 bases at J, with 10 bases between. Germline CDR1 reads SGHRS; CDR2 reads YFSETQ. The DNA of the CDR3 is TGCGCCAGCAGCTCCGGGGAACTCAATCAGCCCCAGCATTTT. Its translation is CASSSGELNQPQHF.

This clonotype rates as medium-sized. J is TRBJ2-3 and V is TRBV10-3, with no clear D. The V gene's germline CDR1 is ENHRY and CDR2 SYGVKD. This CDR3 region has 14 residues. Between the trimmed V and J ends, which lost 2 bases and 5 bases, there was a span of 11 bases. The CDR3 nucleotides are TGTGCCATCAGTGAGGGGATGGATGGAGATACGCAGTATTTT. Protein sequence: CAISEGMDGDTQYF.

By share, this clonotype ranks as medium-sized. The CDR3 is CSADGADINTGELFF. The CDR3 DNA sequence: TGCAGTGCTGACGGGGCGGATATTAACACCGGGGAGCTGTTTTTT. V gene TRBV20-1 combines with J gene TRBJ2-2; D assignment may be TRBD1 or TRBD2 (5 bases each). The CDR3 length is 15 residues. CDR1 DFQATT and CDR2 SNEGSKA come from the germline V gene (reference sequence). Trimming cost V 5 bases and J 2 bases, with 15 bases left between them.

By sample fraction, this clonotype is medium-sized. CDR3 protein: CASSQSSPLFSYEQYF. CDR3 in DNA: TGTGCCAGCAGTCAGTCCTCCCCACTCTTCTCCTACGAGCAGTACTTC. The chain is built from TRBV28 and TRBJ2-7; D unclear. This CDR3 region has 16 residues. V was trimmed by 5 bases and J by 0 bases, leaving 17 bases between them. CDR1 is MDHEN, CDR2 SYDVKM, per germline. Using reference TRBV28 and TRBJ2-7 for the parts outside the CDR3, the full variable domain is DVKVTQSSRYLVKRTGEKVFLECVQDMDHENMFWYRQDPGLGLRLIYFSYDVKMKEKGDIPEGYSVSREKKERFSLILESASTNQTSMYLCASSQSSPLFSYEQYFGPGTRLTVT.

By sample fraction, this clonotype is medium-sized (0.01 to 0.1%). This chain links TRBV29-1 with TRBJ2-7, with TRBD1 identical over 10 bases. Germline lookup yields CDR1 SQVTM and CDR2 ANQGSEA. The V segment lost 6 bases and the J segment 6 bases; nucleotides outside the gene matches: 5. The CDR3 is 12 residues long. In DNA form, the CDR3 reads TGCAGCGTCGTGGGACAGGGGCGCGAGCAGTACTTC. Protein: CSVVGQGREQYF.

This clonotype is categorized as medium-sized (0.01 to 0.1%). The chain uses TRBV27 and TRBJ2-1; tentatively, D is TRBD1 (5 bases). The V gene's germline CDR1 is MNHEY and CDR2 SMNVEV (reference sequence). The CDR3 loop spans 16 amino acids. The germline V and J ends were trimmed by 4 bases and 1 base, with 14 bases remaining between them. DNA of the CDR3: TGTGCCAGCAGTTCCGCTCCCAGGGAATCCTACAATGAGCAGTTCTTC. Its translation is CASSSAPRESYNEQFF.

This clonotype is labeled medium-sized (0.01 to 0.1%). This chain joins TRBV27 and TRBJ2-3, with D perhaps given as TRBD1 or TRBD2 (5 bases each). Trimming cost V 5 bases and J 2 bases, with 17 bases left between them. Germline assignment: CDR1 MNHEY and CDR2 SMNVEV (reference sequence). The CDR3 runs to 16 residues. The CDR3 sequence: CASSPRRGRNTDTQYF. CDR3 DNA: TGTGCCAGCAGTCCTAGACGGGGACGGAACACAGATACGCAGTATTTT.

By share of the sample, this clonotype is medium-sized. V and J are TRBV5-1 and TRBJ1-2; weak D call: TRBD1 (5 bases). Germline CDR1 SGHRS, CDR2 YFSETQ. With 3 bases removed from V and 8 bases from J, the gap between germline ends came to 17 bases. The CDR3 sequence is 14 residues long. The CDR3 DNA sequence: TGCGCCAGCAGCTCCCCCCCGGGACCGGGGGGCTACACCTTC. This sequence encodes CASSSPPGPGGYTF. Filled out from reference TRBV5-1 and TRBJ1-2, the complete variable domain reads KAGVTQTPRYLIKTRGQQVTLSCSPISGHRSVSWYQQTPGQGLQFLFEYFSETQRNKGNFPGRFSGRQFSNSRSEMNVSTLELGDSALYLCASSSPPGPGGYTFGSGTRLTVV.

This clonotype is termed medium-sized. The rearrangement joins TRBV5-1 to TRBJ2-3; D is unclear. Looked up from germline, CDR1 is SGHRS and CDR2 is YFSETQ. The CDR3 length is 13 residues. V was clipped by 3 bases and J by 2 bases, with 7 bases between them. The CDR3 DNA reads as TGCGCCAGCAGCTCGATTATCACAGATACGCAGTATTTT. Amino acid sequence: CASSSIITDTQYF.

This clonotype rates as medium-sized (0.01 to 0.1%). V usage is TRBV2 and J usage is TRBJ1-2; D may be TRBD1 (5 bases). Germline CDR1 SNHLY, CDR2 FYNNEI. The length of the CDR3 is 12 residues. Trimming removed 9 bases at V and 4 bases at J, with 12 bases between. CDR3 protein: CASKTGLYGYTF. CDR3 nucleotides: TGTGCCAGTAAAACAGGCCTCTATGGCTACACCTTC.

This clonotype is labeled medium-sized. The chain links TRBV29-1 to TRBJ1-5; D is undetermined. Per the germline V gene, CDR1 is SQVTM and CDR2 is ANQGSEA. The CDR3 totals 14 residues. The V end lost 4 bases, the J end lost 0 bases, and 10 bases lay between the germline ends. CDR3 in DNA: TGCAGCGTTGGCGACCCTTATAGCAATCAGCCCCAGCATTTT. This gives the protein CSVGDPYSNQPQHF.

Within the sample, this clonotype is medium-sized (0.01 to 0.1%). V usage is TRBV27 and J usage is TRBJ2-3; 8 bases map to TRBD2. J gave up 6 bases and V 8 bases, and 10 bases lay outside the gene matches. Germline assignment: CDR1 MNHEY and CDR2 SMNVEV (reference sequence). The CDR3 length is 14 residues. The CDR3 is CASGDGGAFDTQYF. In DNA, the CDR3 is TGTGCCAGCGGGGACGGGGGGGCGTTTGATACGCAGTATTTT.

This clonotype qualifies as large. This rearrangement joins TRBV11-1 to TRBJ1-5; 9 nucleotides line up with TRBD1. CDR1 is SGHAT, CDR2 FQDESV, per germline (reference sequence). The CDR3 is 15 amino acids. The V and J ends lost 3 bases and 3 bases, in that order; junction bases with no gene match: 3. CDR3 DNA sequence: TGTGCCAGCAGCTTTGGGGACAGGGCCAATCAGCCCCAGCATTTT. Amino acid sequence: CASSFGDRANQPQHF. Supplemented by reference TRBV11-1 and TRBJ1-5, the full variable domain reads EAEVAQSPRYKITEKSQAVAFWCDPISGHATLYWYRQILGQGPELLVQFQDESVVDDSQLPKDRFSAERLKGVDSTLKIQPAELGDSAMYLCASSFGDRANQPQHFGDGTRLSIL.

By its share, this clonotype is medium-sized (0.01 to 0.1%). This chain joins TRBV20-1 and TRBJ1-5; no firm D call. The germline V gene has CDR1 DFQATT and CDR2 SNEGSKA (reference sequence). V gave up 3 bases and J gave up 0 bases, with 9 bases separating them. CDR3 length equals 14 residues. Here the CDR3 DNA reads TGCAGTGCTAGTATGGGATATAGCAATCAGCCCCAGCATTTT. This sequence encodes CSASMGYSNQPQHF.

This clonotype is medium-sized. V and J are TRBV5-6 and TRBJ2-4; D gene unclear. V was cut by 0 bases and J by 9 bases, with 13 bases left in between. Germline CDR1 and CDR2: SGHDT and YYEEEE. The CDR3 consists of 14 residues. CDR3 DNA sequence: TGTGCCAGCAGCTTGGGTGGGCTGGACGGCATTCAGTACTTC. It is translated as CASSLGGLDGIQYF. The full variable domain, with the rest looked up from reference TRBV5-6 and TRBJ2-4, is DAGVTQSPTHLIKTRGQQVTLRCSPKSGHDTVSWYQQALGQGPQFIFQYYEEEERQRGNFPDRFSGHQFPNYSSELNVNALLLGDSALYLCASSLGGLDGIQYFGAGTRLSVL.

By share of the sample, this clonotype is medium-sized. A junction boundary mismatches the germline segment, possibly from a read error. This chain links TRBV7-9 with TRBJ2-7; 8 bases are shared with TRBD1. Germline CDR1 is SEHNR and CDR2 is FQNEAQ (reference sequence). The length of the CDR3 is 12 residues. This CDR3 reads CASSSADRGFRF. The CDR3 DNA is TGTGCCAGCAGCTCGGCTGACAGGGGTTTTCGGTTC.

In its sample, this clonotype ranks as medium-sized. J is TRBJ1-1 and V is TRBV20-1; D possibly corresponds to TRBD1 (5 bases). V was shortened by 3 bases and J by 8 bases, with 10 bases between the two germline ends. Looked up from germline, CDR1 is DFQATT and CDR2 is SNEGSKA (reference sequence). This CDR3 region has 11 residues. CDR3 DNA sequence: TGCAGTGCTAGTCTGAACAGGGAAGCTTTCTTT. Amino acid sequence: CSASLNREAFF.

By proportion, this clonotype is medium-sized. The J gene is TRBJ2-5, the V gene TRBV7-2; the match to TRBD2 covers 11 bases. CDR1 is SGHTA and CDR2 is FQGNSA in the germline V gene. After removal of 5 bases from V and 5 bases from J, the junction contained 7 bases not matched to a gene. CDR3 length: 15 residues. CDR3 coding DNA: TGTGCCAGCAGCCTACTAGCGGGAGTTAGGGAGACCCAGTACTTC. The encoded protein is CASSLLAGVRETQYF. Filled out from reference TRBV7-2 and TRBJ2-5, the complete variable domain reads GAGVSQSPSNKVTEKGKDVELRCDPISGHTALYWYRQSLGQGLEFLIYFQGNSAPDKSGLPSDRFSAERTGGSVSTLTIQRTQQEDSAVYLCASSLLAGVRETQYFGPGTRLLVL.

By share of the sample, this clonotype is medium-sized (0.01 to 0.1%). DNA for the CDR3: TGCGCCAGCAGTCACCAACGCGCGACAGGGGGTTTTATTAGCAATCAGCCCCAGCATTTT. It codes for CASSHQRATGGFISNQPQHF. The chain has TRBV23-1 and TRBJ1-5; 9 bases align to TRBD1. TRBV23-1 is filed as an ORF, its function uncertain. V gave up 3 bases and J gave up 0 bases; unmatched junction bases: 15. This CDR3 comprises 20 residues.

Relative to its sample, this clonotype is medium-sized. The chain has TRBV7-7 and TRBJ2-1; TRBD2 aligns across 14 bases. This CDR3 region has 14 residues. The trim removed 5 bases at V and 7 bases at J, leaving 1 base unmatched. Germline V lookup: CDR1 SSHAT, CDR2 FNYEAQ (reference sequence). CDR3 region: CASSRTSGRNEQFF. CDR3 DNA sequence: TGTGCCAGCAGCCGGACTAGCGGGAGGAATGAGCAGTTCTTC.